This TCR beta chain was captured by sequencing in a study of blood T cells in healthy people across ages. Using a J-beta primer mix together with a sample-barcoded 5' primer, a second PCR was run for roughly 7 to 11 cycles. TCRdb processed the 5' RACE reads anew with MiXCR; each CDR3 protein has one entry. This repertoire shows 1 million or so distinct CDR3 sequences, under 30% found once; its top ten account for around 0.7%. For this clonotype: What it binds is not known.

V was trimmed by 5 bases and J by 6 bases, leaving 20 bases between them. CDR1 is SEHNR, CDR2 FQNEAQ, per germline (reference sequence). This CDR3 is built from 15 residues. Study-wide results and limits: A greater number of naive CD4+ cells and higher diversity distinguished long-lived donors from aged donors.

The sample also formed part of further work on T cells of mothers and their children. That paper notes: With unrelated pairs as the comparison, related mother-child pairs had a slightly higher overlap that was not significant.

The receptor's source is a girl aged 2 to 9 in good health. The sample comprised blood. The chain carries TRBV7-9 and TRBJ2-7, with a tentative D call TRBD2 (5 bases). Here the CDR3 DNA reads TGTGCCAGCAGCCTCTTCCGGGGAACCCTGGTCGAGCAGTACTTC. It encodes CASSLFRGTLVEQYF.